In this sample, the clone carrying this TCR beta chain turned up a few times. Its antigen remains unidentified. Sequenced material consisted of expressed TCRB transcripts (all of the isolated RNA was reverse transcribed). TCRdb's table, derived via immunoSEQ multiplex PCR, lists solely in-frame clones and lacks some. The table shows about 120,000 clones, with around 15% occurring only once. Germline CDR1 SGHDN, CDR2 FVKESK. The CDR3 covers 12 residues. Trimming left V 4 bases short and J 4 bases short, with 6 bases between. This record comes from a study of beta chain features in type 1 diabetes. About the research overall: All samples combined gave around 98,000,000 sorted cells for examination.

Findings of the study overall: PCR might pick shorter templates more often, in the same way for patients and controls. TCRB repertoires of naive, central memory and Treg cells appeared more similar among patients than among healthy donors. Moderate but significant shortening of TCRB CDR3s was recorded in all four CD4+ subsets from Type 1 diabetes patients.

The sample taken for sequencing was central memory CD4+ T cells from blood. The sequence came from a man aged 25-45 years with type 1 diabetes. The rearrangement joins TRBV14 to TRBJ2-3; D is ambiguous. CDR3 nucleotides: TGTGCCAGCAGCCCTCGCCCAGATACGCAGTATTTT. Amino acid sequence: CASSPRPDTQYF.